Each of the 8 T cell receptor beta chains below was sequenced from the same sample in a study of cytomegalovirus exposure and HLA in healthy donors. Only in-frame clones appear in the TCRdb table, and some are missing; sequencing was by immunoSEQ multiplex PCR. The sample has 120,000 or so clones, roughly nine tenths seen once. Specimen: PBMCs. Receptors were obtained from a woman aged 18-29 years in good health and CMV-seronegative.

This clone was counted once. The chain links TRBV4-1 to TRBJ1-1; 7 nucleotides match TRBD1. Losses at the gene ends were 0 bases for V and 3 bases for J; bases not matched to a gene: 4. The CDR3 runs 15 residues. Germline-derived CDR1 and CDR2 are MGHRA and YSYEKL. For the CDR3, the DNA is TGCGCCAGCAGCCAAGAAACAGGGGTATACACTGAAGCTTTCTTT. Its translation is CASSQETGVYTEAFF.

J is TRBJ1-5 and V is TRBV11-2, with 8 bases fitting TRBD1. Trimming at V came to 5 bases and at J to 2 bases, leaving 5 bases not matched to a gene. This CDR3 has 15 residues. The germline V gene encodes CDR1 SGHAT and CDR2 FQNNGV. CDR3 in amino acids: CASSEGQAGNQPQHF. The DNA for the CDR3 is TGTGCCAGCAGCGAGGGACAGGCCGGCAATCAGCCCCAGCATTTT.

This clone has a single count. This chain links TRBV7-9 with TRBJ2-7; TRBD2 is a possible D gene (7 bases). The CDR3 has 15 amino acids. V was shortened by 5 bases and J by 4 bases, with 18 bases between the two germline ends. CDR1 and CDR2 (germline): SEHNR, FQNEAQ (reference sequence). CDR3 bases: TGTGCCAGCAGCCCGGGGTTGCGGGGGCCTTACGAGCAGTACTTC. Protein: CASSPGLRGPYEQYF.

The J gene is TRBJ1-1, the V gene TRBV4-1, with D maybe TRBD1 (5 bases). This CDR3 has 14 residues. The V end lost 0 bases, the J end lost 4 bases, and 9 bases lay between the germline ends. Germline-derived CDR1 and CDR2 are MGHRA and YSYEKL. The DNA of the CDR3 is TGCGCCAGCAGCCAAGAACGGGGGAGCACTGAAGCTTTCTTT. This codes for CASSQERGSTEAFF.

J is TRBJ2-1 and V is TRBV15; the D gene is possibly TRBD2 (7 bases). CDR1 LNHNV and CDR2 YYDKDF come from the germline V gene (reference sequence). The CDR3 is 15 amino acids. V was pared by 9 bases and J by 7 bases, with 22 bases between. The CDR3 nucleotides read TGTGCCACTCAGCCCGGAAGGGGGAGGGAAAATGAGCAGTTCTTC. Protein product: CATQPGRGRENEQFF.

The rearrangement links TRBV1 to TRBJ1-2; the table's D call TRBD1 went unverified against the DNA. TRBV1 is shown as a pseudogene. The CDR3 spans 13 residues. This CDR3 is CTNSNRTGAGYTF. DNA of the CDR3: TGCACCAACTCCAACCGGACAGGCGCGGGCTACACCTTC.

The rearrangement joins TRBV12-2 to TRBJ1-2; the DNA was not compared with TRBD1, the D call given in the table. TRBV12-2 is a pseudogene locus. The CDR3 totals 16 residues. CDR3 coding DNA: TGTGCAAGTCGCTTAGTTCGGGACAGGAGGTCGTGTGGCTACACCTTC. It codes for CASRLVRDRRSCGYTF.

The chain joins TRBV19 to TRBJ1-5; tentatively, D is TRBD1 (5 bases). The germline V and J ends were trimmed by 6 bases and 6 bases, with 12 bases remaining between them. The CDR3 runs 13 residues. From germline, CDR1 is LNHDA and CDR2 SQIVND (reference sequence). The CDR3 nucleotides are TGTGCCAGTAGGGTGGGGGGAGGTCAGCCCCAGCATTTT. Protein sequence: CASRVGGGQPQHF.